This TCR beta chain comes out of a study of OX40 agonist ivuxolimab in advanced cancers. Looking at the study overall: With ivuxolimab, an agonistic anti-OX40 (CD134) antibody, patients were treated. A diagnosis of hepatocellular carcinoma, melanoma, renal cell or head and neck cancer was present in dose-escalation patients.

Libraries were prepared by immunoSEQ multiplex PCR; TCRdb keeps only in-frame clonotypes and omits some of them. The sample contains about 68,000 clones, under 95% of which appear only once. CDR1 and CDR2 from the germline V gene are SGHVS and FQNEAQ. The CDR3 runs 12 residues. V was shortened by 8 bases and J by 2 bases, with 8 bases between the two germline ends. The TCR comes from an adult with an advanced solid tumor such as melanoma, head and neck, liver or kidney cancer. This sample comprised CD4+ or CD8+ T cells sorted from blood, obtained in a trial of the OX40 agonist ivuxolimab. This chain uses TRBV7-8 with TRBJ2-3; no clear D gene. CDR3: CASLLITDTQYF. The CDR3 DNA follows: TGTGCCAGCCTACTTATCACAGATACGCAGTATTTT.